These T cell receptor beta chains were read from a single sample in a study of CD8+ T cells in alopecia areata. Generated by immunoSEQ multiplex PCR, the TCRdb table keeps only in-frame clones and is missing some. This table holds 150,000 to 200,000 clones, around three fifths found once. Specimen: CD8+ T cells sorted from blood, collected at week 24, from a patient treated with tofacitinib. The receptors stem from a human donor with alopecia areata. CDR3s include the opening cysteine and the closing phenylalanine or tryptophan. D genes are given only for firm matches. The size entry is marked missing in some rows and otherwise reads once, few, many or a size class.

d_call clone_size j_call v_call cdr3_length cdr3_aa
- - TRBJ1-1 TRBV7-9 12 CASSGLQGEAFF
- few TRBJ2-1 TRBV9 13 CASSAWTPKEQFF
- - TRBJ1-2 TRBV27 14 CASRTNRVNYGYTF
TRBD2 - TRBJ2-5 TRBV9 17 CASSVEPSGGPGETQYF
- once TRBJ2-5 TRBV27 12 CASGYRKETQYF
- - TRBJ2-3 TRBV5-1 16 CASSSYGGGPTDTQYF
- - TRBJ2-7 TRBV5-1 13 CASSLGSSYEQYF
- - TRBJ2-7 TRBV20-1 11 CSARQGYEQYF
- - TRBJ2-5 TRBV5-4 14 CASSLGGLQETQYF
- - TRBJ2-3 TRBV13 15 CASSLKRGAKDTQYF
- - TRBJ2-5 TRBV7-7 15 CASSFSPDSEETQYF
TRBD2 - TRBJ2-5 TRBV7-9 17 CASSLGTSAGTYETQYF
- - TRBJ1-5 TRBV2 14 CASSEAGGGQPQHF
- - TRBJ1-5 TRBV2 12 CASKDRNQPQHF
- few TRBJ2-1 TRBV13 17 CASSGGIRSGGDNEQFF
TRBD2 once TRBJ2-1 TRBV4-1 16 CASSQATSGGVNEQFF
- few TRBJ1-2 TRBV10-3 14 CAISFARGFRGYTF
TRBD2 - TRBJ2-3 TRBV27 13 CANMRGSTDTQYF
- few TRBJ2-7 TRBV4-1 16 CASSQEWISATYEQYF
- - TRBJ2-2 TRBV25-1 14 CASSVGGMAGELFF
- few TRBJ1-1 TRBV29-1 10 CSVEDSGAFF
TRBD1 - TRBJ1-4 TRBV9 15 CASSVDEGALEKLFF
- few TRBJ1-2 TRBV19 12 CASGAPAYGYTF
TRBD1 - TRBJ1-1 TRBV2 14 CASIDRGMNTEAFF
- - TRBJ2-1 TRBV2 12 CASSESRNMQFF
- - TRBJ2-7 TRBV29-1 10 CSVGSYEQYF
- - TRBJ1-2 TRBV7-9 13 CASSLGAGFGYTF
- - TRBJ1-1 TRBV27 12 CASIGGNTEAFF
- - TRBJ1-5 TRBV6-5 13 CASSYSEGQPQHF
TRBD1 - TRBJ1-2 TRBV9 14 CASSVGGGSGGYTF
- few TRBJ2-3 TRBV27 13 CASSSARPDTQYF
TRBD1 - TRBJ2-3 TRBV13 15 CASSGDRVGTDTQYF
- - TRBJ2-3 TRBV4-1 14 CASSPPHLSGFMYF
- - TRBJ2-3 TRBV7-2 14 CASTPDFRSDTQYF
- - TRBJ1-2 TRBV13 15 CASSSALDRNYGYTF
- - TRBJ2-1 TRBV7-9 14 CASSPLTRFSEQFF
- few TRBJ2-7 TRBV29-1 13 CSVAAGQYAEQYF
- few TRBJ1-2 TRBV27 14 CASSLVEGGYGYTF
- - TRBJ2-1 TRBV20-1 11 CSAPNSNEQFF
- few TRBJ1-6 TRBV6-1 11 CAADEASPLHF
TRBD2 - TRBJ2-1 TRBV7-6 18 CASSLVAGYSNTYNEQFF
- few TRBJ1-1 TRBV29-1 14 CSVELGTGRVEAFF
- - TRBJ1-2 TRBV2 13 CASINVSNYGYTF
- - TRBJ2-6 TRBV7-7 15 CASSNEVSGANVLTF
- - TRBJ2-1 TRBV6-1 14 CASSEGPTMVEQFF
- few TRBJ1-5 TRBV5-1 13 CASSSGINQPQHF
- - TRBJ1-5 TRBV5-6 16 CASSLDGGARNQPQHF
TRBD1 - TRBJ2-7 TRBV7-6 15 CASSPTGGLHYEQYF
- - TRBJ1-2 TRBV5-1 16 CASSLDIGSSNYGYTF
- few TRBJ1-3 TRBV29-1 15 CSVPGVDSSGNTIYF
- - TRBJ2-3 TRBV5-1 15 CASSLAGAITDTQYF
- - TRBJ1-2 TRBV2 10 CASRGYGYTF
- - TRBJ2-7 TRBV2 13 CASTHGSSYEQYF
- - TRBJ2-7 TRBV9 13 CASSVGDRDEQYF
TRBD2 few TRBJ2-4 TRBV7-8 16 CASSQFSGEAKNIQYF
- - TRBJ2-6 TRBV27 13 CASTRAGANVLTF